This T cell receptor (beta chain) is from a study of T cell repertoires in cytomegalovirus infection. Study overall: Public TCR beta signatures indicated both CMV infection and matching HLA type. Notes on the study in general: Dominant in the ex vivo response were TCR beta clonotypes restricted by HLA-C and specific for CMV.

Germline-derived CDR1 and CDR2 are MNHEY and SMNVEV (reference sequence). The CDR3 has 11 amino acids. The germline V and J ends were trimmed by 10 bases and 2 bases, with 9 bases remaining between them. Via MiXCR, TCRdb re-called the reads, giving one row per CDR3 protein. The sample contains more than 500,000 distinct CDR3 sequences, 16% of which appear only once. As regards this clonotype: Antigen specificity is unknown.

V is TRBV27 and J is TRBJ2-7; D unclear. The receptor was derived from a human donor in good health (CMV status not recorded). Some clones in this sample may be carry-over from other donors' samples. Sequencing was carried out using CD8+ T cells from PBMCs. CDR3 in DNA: TGTGCCACCTTAACCCCCTACGAGCAGTACTTC. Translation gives CATLTPYEQYF.